Following are 27 T cell receptor beta chains from one sample sequenced in a study of T cell clones after liver transplantation. The protocol was immunoSEQ multiplex PCR, while the TCRdb copy is restricted to in-frame clones and leaves out a portion. The data contain some 50,000 clones, under 85% of them singletons. Material: CD4+ T cells from blood, obtained at the 22-month timepoint. These receptors all come from a human patient who received a liver transplant. T cells may partly derive from the graft donor.

This clone was found many times. This chain joins TRBV18 and TRBJ2-3, with D maybe TRBD2 (7 bases). Trimming left V 8 bases short and J 0 bases short, with 12 bases between. The CDR3 consists of 14 residues. Germline lookup yields CDR1 KGHSH and CDR2 LQKENI. CDR3 in DNA: TGTGCCAGCGTCGGGGGGCAAAGCACAGATACGCAGTATTTT. It encodes CASVGGQSTDTQYF.

The chain uses TRBV5-4 and TRBJ1-2; D possibly corresponds to TRBD1 (6 bases). This CDR3 is built from 15 residues. Germline V CDR1 and CDR2: SGHNT, YYREEE (reference sequence). V dropped 4 bases and J dropped 5 bases, with 18 bases sitting between them. This CDR3 is CASSAGQSFGYGYTF. CDR3 in DNA: TGTGCCAGCAGCGCCGGACAGTCTTTTGGGTATGGCTACACCTTC. The entire variable domain, with the rest obtained from reference TRBV5-4 and TRBJ1-2, is as follows: ETGVTQSPTHLIKTRGQQVTLRCSSQSGHNTVSWYQQALGQGPQFIFQYYREEENGRGNFPPRFSGLQFPNYSSELNVNALELDDSALYLCASSAGQSFGYGYTFGSGTRLTVV.

This clone was detected a few times. This chain connects TRBV10-3 to TRBJ2-1; perhaps D is TRBD1 or TRBD2 (5 bases each). The CDR3 extends over 16 amino acids. Trimming left V 6 bases short and J 5 bases short, with 20 bases between. Germline lookup yields CDR1 ENHRY and CDR2 SYGVKD. CDR3 sequence (DNA): TGTGCCATCAGGGCCGCCCCGCCGGGGCAAAACAATGAGCAGTTCTTC. This sequence encodes CAIRAAPPGQNNEQFF.

The J gene is TRBJ2-7, the V gene TRBV18; D possibly uses TRBD1 or TRBD2 (5 bases each). The CDR3 has 13 amino acids. Germline values: CDR1 KGHSH, CDR2 LQKENI. The ends were cut back, 3 bases at V and 5 bases at J, with 11 bases in the middle. This chain's CDR3 is CASSPRDPDEQYF. DNA for the CDR3: TGTGCCAGCTCACCCCGGGACCCCGACGAGCAGTACTTC.

V is TRBV7-2 and J is TRBJ2-3; 9 nucleotides line up with TRBD1. The CDR3 totals 16 residues. V shed 0 bases and J 2 bases; nucleotides not matched to a gene: 3. Germline-derived CDR1 and CDR2 are SGHTA and FQGNSA. DNA for the CDR3: TGTGCCAGCAGCTTAGCGGGACAGGGAAACACAGATACGCAGTATTTT. This gives the protein CASSLAGQGNTDTQYF.

This rearrangement joins TRBV7-2 to TRBJ1-4; D gene unclear. Trimming left V 0 bases short and J 4 bases short, with 12 bases between. This CDR3 is 16 amino acids long. Germline-derived CDR1 and CDR2 are SGHTA and FQGNSA. The CDR3 DNA reads TGTGCCAGCAGCTTAGCCGCCGGGCTCGGTAATGAAAAACTGTTTTTT. Its translation: CASSLAAGLGNEKLFF. The variable domain in full, with the rest retrieved from reference TRBV7-2 and TRBJ1-4, is GAGVSQSPSNKVTEKGKDVELRCDPISGHTALYWYRQSLGQGLEFLIYFQGNSAPDKSGLPSDRFSAERTGGSVSTLTIQRTQQEDSAVYLCASSLAAGLGNEKLFFGSGTQLSVL.

The chain carries TRBV25-1 and TRBJ2-2; 8 nucleotides agree with TRBD1. The germline gives CDR1 MGHDK, CDR2 SYGVNS. The CDR3 sequence is 16 residues long. The trim removed 2 bases at V and 6 bases at J, leaving 8 bases unmatched. CDR3: CASSELLTGVAGELFF. The CDR3 DNA reads as TGTGCCAGCAGTGAACTATTGACAGGGGTGGCCGGGGAGCTGTTTTTT.

This rearrangement joins TRBV5-1 to TRBJ2-7; 8 nucleotides match TRBD1. The germline CDR1 and CDR2 sequences are SGHRS and YFSETQ. V shed 7 bases, J shed 3 bases, and the junction held 6 bases outside the gene matches. The CDR3 is 13 residues long. The CDR3 DNA reads TGCGCCAGCCGAGGACAGGGAATCTACGAGCAGTACTTC. Translated: CASRGQGIYEQYF. Supplemented by reference TRBV5-1 and TRBJ2-7, the full variable domain reads KAGVTQTPRYLIKTRGQQVTLSCSPISGHRSVSWYQQTPGQGLQFLFEYFSETQRNKGNFPGRFSGRQFSNSRSEMNVSTLELGDSALYLCASRGQGIYEQYFGPGTRLTVT.

This clone was seen only a few times. Other DNA sequences in this sample translate to the same CDR3. V gene TRBV7-9 combines with J gene TRBJ1-6, with 10 bases lining up with TRBD1. J gave up 7 bases and V 3 bases, and 3 bases lay outside the gene matches. Germline CDR1 SEHNR, CDR2 FQNEAQ (reference sequence). The CDR3 covers 15 residues. CDR3: CASSLTGGRNSPLHF. CDR3 bases: TGTGCCAGCAGCTTGACAGGGGGCAGGAATTCACCCCTCCACTTT.

This clone is classed as medium-sized. This chain joins TRBV28 and TRBJ1-1, with D perhaps matching TRBD1 (6 bases). The V gene lost 5 bases and the J gene lost 1 base, with 8 bases spanning the gap. CDR3 length: 13 amino acids. Germline V CDR1 and CDR2: MDHEN, SYDVKM. CDR3 DNA: TGTGCCAGCAGTCCGGGACAGAACACTGAAGCTTTCTTT. The encoded protein is CASSPGQNTEAFF. Together with reference TRBV28 and TRBJ1-1, the CDR3 gives the full variable domain: DVKVTQSSRYLVKRTGEKVFLECVQDMDHENMFWYRQDPGLGLRLIYFSYDVKMKEKGDIPEGYSVSREKKERFSLILESASTNQTSMYLCASSPGQNTEAFFGQGTRLTVV.

The chain carries TRBV18 and TRBJ1-4; TRBD1 might be the D (6 bases). CDR1 and CDR2 (germline): KGHSH, LQKENI. The CDR3 totals 13 residues. V dropped 3 bases and J dropped 7 bases, with 9 bases sitting between them. The CDR3 nucleotides read TGTGCCAGCTCACCGAACAGGGCTGAAAAACTGTTTTTT. Its protein product is CASSPNRAEKLFF. Using reference TRBV18 and TRBJ1-4 for the parts outside the CDR3, the full variable domain is NAGVMQNPRHLVRRRGQEARLRCSPMKGHSHVYWYRQLPEEGLKFMVYLQKENIIDESGMPKERFSAEFPKEGPSILRIQQVVRGDSAAYFCASSPNRAEKLFFGSGTQLSVL.

This clone was observed a few times. The chain uses TRBV4-1 and TRBJ1-2, with 7 bases that match TRBD1. The CDR3 sequence is 16 residues long. Per the germline V gene, CDR1 is MGHRA and CDR2 is YSYEKL. After removal of 1 base from V and 1 base from J, the junction contained 6 bases not matched to a gene. The CDR3 bases are TGCGCCAGCAGCCAAGGAGCACAGGGGATTAACTATGGCTACACCTTC. Amino acid sequence: CASSQGAQGINYGYTF.

This clone was detected a few times. In the same sample, other DNA sequences code for this CDR3. This chain connects TRBV6-5 to TRBJ1-2; no definite D call. Per the germline V gene, CDR1 is MNHEY and CDR2 is SVGAGI. V was shortened by 0 bases and J by 4 bases, with 6 bases between the two germline ends. There are 13 residues in the CDR3. As DNA, the CDR3 is TGTGCCAGCAGTTACTCGAACAGCTATGGCTACACCTTC. Its protein product is CASSYSNSYGYTF.

This rearrangement joins TRBV18 to TRBJ2-2; D uncertain. Trimming shortened V by 0 bases and J by 0 bases, and 11 bases separated the two germline ends. This CDR3 is built from 17 residues. Germline V lookup: CDR1 KGHSH, CDR2 LQKENI. CDR3: CASSPPGAQSNTGELFF. CDR3 nucleotide sequence: TGTGCCAGCTCACCACCGGGCGCACAGTCGAACACCGGGGAGCTGTTTTTT.

About this clone itself: Because the CDR3's place on the DNA is in doubt, the DNA is left out and the CDR3 is given as listed by TCRdb. This rearrangement joins TRBV6-5 to TRBJ1-2; TRBD1 is the table's D call and was not checked against the DNA. The CDR3 numbers 12 amino acids, ends counted. CDR1 is MNHEY, CDR2 SVGAGI, per germline. CDR3 amino acids: CASSPFGQGATF.

The chain combines TRBV2 with TRBJ1-2; D is undetermined. The CDR3 length is 13 residues. V was cut by 0 bases and J by 6 bases, with 8 bases left in between. Looked up from germline, CDR1 is SNHLY and CDR2 is FYNNEI. This chain's CDR3 is CASSEAGPNGYTF. The CDR3 nucleotides read TGTGCCAGCAGTGAAGCGGGTCCCAATGGCTACACCTTC. Filled out from reference TRBV2 and TRBJ1-2, the complete variable domain reads EPEVTQTPSHQVTQMGQEVILRCVPISNHLYFYWYRQILGQKVEFLVSFYNNEISEKSEIFDDQFSVERPDGSNFTLKIRSTKLEDSAMYFCASSEAGPNGYTFGSGTRLTVV.

This clone was seen a handful of times. This chain connects TRBV2 to TRBJ1-5, with 9 bases fitting TRBD1. The CDR3 contains 18 residues. Germline V gene lookup returns CDR1 SNHLY and CDR2 FYNNEI. V was clipped by 0 bases and J by 3 bases; unmatched bases: 9. CDR3 sequence: CASSEAWTGDRSNQPQHF. The CDR3 DNA sequence: TGTGCCAGCAGTGAAGCTTGGACAGGGGATAGGTCCAATCAGCCCCAGCATTTT.

This clone has at least ten counts. The CDR3 DNA reads TGTGCCAGCAGTTACGTTTCAGTAAATCAGCCCCAGCATTTT. Protein product: CASSYVSVNQPQHF. This sequence joins TRBV6-6 and TRBJ1-5; D call uncertain. The CDR3 length is 14 residues. Germline lookup yields CDR1 MNHNY and CDR2 SVGAGI (reference sequence). Between the trimmed V and J ends, which lost 2 bases and 4 bases, there was a span of 9 bases.

The chain carries TRBV2 and TRBJ2-3, with a tentative D call TRBD2 (5 bases). V lost 4 bases and J lost 7, with 15 bases in between. CDR1 is SNHLY, CDR2 FYNNEI, per germline. The CDR3 covers 14 residues. The CDR3 DNA sequence: TGTGCCAGCAGTGCCATGGCTAGCTTAAATACGCAGTATTTT. It translates to CASSAMASLNTQYF. The full variable domain, with the rest looked up from reference TRBV2 and TRBJ2-3, is EPEVTQTPSHQVTQMGQEVILRCVPISNHLYFYWYRQILGQKVEFLVSFYNNEISEKSEIFDDQFSVERPDGSNFTLKIRSTKLEDSAMYFCASSAMASLNTQYFGPGTRLTVL.

CDR3 DNA sequence: TGTGCCAGCAGTTCGCCCCGGACTAGCGGGTCCTACGAGCAGTACTTC. Amino acids: CASSSPRTSGSYEQYF. The chain links TRBV6-5 to TRBJ2-7; TRBD2 agrees at 11 bases. Trimming took 4 bases from V and 1 from J; bases not matched to a gene: 6. Germline CDR1 MNHEY, CDR2 SVGAGI. There are 16 residues in the CDR3.

V is TRBV7-2 and J is TRBJ1-3; 9 nucleotides align to TRBD1. This CDR3 is built from 16 residues. Per germline, CDR1 SGHTA and CDR2 FQGNSA. Trimming took 4 bases from V and 3 from J; bases not matched to a gene: 7. This CDR3 is CASSSGTGYGGNTIYF. The CDR3 DNA sequence: TGTGCCAGCAGCTCCGGGACAGGGTATGGTGGAAACACCATATATTTT.

The gene calls are TRBV11-2 and TRBJ2-7; the D is unclear. This CDR3 spans 16 amino acids. Germline CDR1 and CDR2: SGHAT and FQNNGV. Trimming stripped 0 bases from V and 1 base from J, with 13 bases between. The chain's CDR3 is CASSLEGWGYSYEQYF. DNA of the CDR3: TGTGCCAGCAGCTTAGAGGGGTGGGGATATTCCTACGAGCAGTACTTC.

Comments on this clone: A read error may account for a junction end that differs from germline. The chain couples TRBV7-8 to TRBJ2-7; D not resolved. Germline V gives CDR1 SGHVS, CDR2 FQNEAQ. This CDR3 has 11 amino acids. The CDR3 spells CASSLSYEQYF. CDR3 sequence (DNA): TGTGCCAGCAGCTTATCCTACGAACAGTACTTC.

This clone was seen a few times. The chain uses TRBV6-1 and TRBJ1-3; D is perhaps TRBD1 (6 bases). This CDR3 comprises 17 residues. V was pared by 1 base and J by 0 bases, with 13 bases between. CDR1 is MNHNS, CDR2 SASEGT, per germline. CDR3 protein: CASSEDRGDTSGNTIYF. The CDR3 DNA follows: TGTGCCAGCAGTGAAGATAGGGGGGACACCTCTGGAAACACCATATATTTT.

Comments on this clone: One end of the junction varies from germline; a read error may be responsible. V is TRBV5-4 and J is TRBJ1-3, with a tentative D call TRBD1 (5 bases). This CDR3 region has 12 residues. Germline CDR1 is SGHNT and CDR2 is YYREEE (reference sequence). CDR3 sequence (DNA): TGTGCCAGCAGCTTGGGAAGGGGACCGTCCCATTTT. Its protein is CASSLGRGPSHF. Together with reference TRBV5-4 and TRBJ1-3, the CDR3 gives the full variable domain: ETGVTQSPTHLIKTRGQQVTLRCSSQSGHNTVSWYQQALGQGPQFIFQYYREEENGRGNFPPRFSGLQFPNYSSELNVNALELDDSALYLCASSLGRGPSHFGEGSWLTVV.

The J gene is TRBJ2-7, the V gene TRBV2; 11 nucleotides match TRBD2. This CDR3 spans 14 amino acids. Germline CDR1 is SNHLY and CDR2 is FYNNEI. The J segment lost 3 bases and the V segment lost 6 bases, leaving 4 bases of the junction unmatched. The CDR3 sequence: CASRGTSGVYEQYF. In DNA form, the CDR3 reads TGTGCCAGCAGGGGGACTAGCGGAGTCTACGAGCAGTACTTC.

V and J are TRBV29-1 and TRBJ1-1, with no clear D. Looked up from germline, CDR1 is SQVTM and CDR2 is ANQGSEA. Trimming stripped 4 bases from V and 1 base from J, with 10 bases between. The CDR3 extends over 13 amino acids. CDR3 nucleotides: TGCAGCGTTGGGGCAGAAGGGAACACTGAAGCTTTCTTT. It encodes CSVGAEGNTEAFF.